This T cell receptor (beta chain) was observed in a study of blood T cell repertoires in COVID-19 (dated by TCRdb to between 2020 and 2021). Regarding the research as a whole: Samples covering the acute and convalescent phases of COVID-19 were provided by collaborators in the United States, Italy and Spain. Where available, HLA class I and class II types were taken from metadata supplied by the sample provider and were not determined by assay-based typing. The sample metadata nearly always contained a de-identified subject ID, COVID-19 status, age in years and sex. The repertoires were made available in a free public database intended to serve as a resource for research on the immune response to SARS-CoV-2. Deeply sampled blood TCRbeta repertoires from subjects exposed to, actively infected with, or recovered from COVID-19 were included in the dataset. The material from the prospective study consisted of cDNA or gDNA derived from T cells, B-cell-depleted T cells, or PBMCs. Samples came from the ongoing ImmuneRACE study (first 160 participants) plus 1,254 subjects from 6 global collaborators.

Results and caveats for the whole study, not just this receptor: How much clinical and demographic metadata was included differed by source and by participant, and the metadata was provided uncurated.

A remark on this clone: No cognate antigen has been identified for it. The record has no base qualities; no much larger clone is one base away.

The immunoSEQ Assay, a bias-controlled multiplex PCR, was used to amplify TCRbeta CDR3 regions from genomic DNA. As for how the authors treated the data: Nucleated cell counts per sample were estimated from amplification of reference gene primers within the assay. To quantify the absolute abundance of each unique TCRbeta CDR3 rearrangement, sequence reads were collapsed and filtered. For each sample, productive Simpson clonality was calculated by taking the square root of Simpson's diversity index across productive rearrangements. Not all clones reach the TCRdb copy of this immuneACCESS table, which keeps in-frame sequences only. Checked studies attribute under half of the gap to unresolved V genes and leave the rest unexplained. V and J calls and clone size are given by that table; D and trimming were obtained from the DNA. In this sample the table shows 95,000 to 110,000 clones, around 84% of which occur a single time. 9.5% to 15% of the sample belongs to the ten largest clones.

Each collaborating institution followed its own protocols to collect whole blood in K2EDTA tubes. For TCRbeta analysis, collaborator samples were shipped as frozen whole blood, as isolated PBMCs, or as DNA extracted from either sample type. Compared with germline, V lacks 5 bases and J lacks 4 bases; bases without a gene match: 5. CDR3 length: 14 amino acids, cysteine to phenylalanine. Just CDR3 DNA is preserved here, 42 bases in frame from base 1. Taken from the germline V gene, the CDR1 and CDR2 loops are SNHLY and FYNNEI. The sequence links TRBV2 to TRBJ1-1; 9 bases in the middle match TRBD1. Sequencing was carried out using peripheral blood. The origin of this receptor is a human donor in a cohort sampled during active COVID-19. The base sequence is TGTGCCAGCAGTAGGACAGGGGTTTTCACTGAAGCTTTCTTT. Translated, it gives CASSRTGVFTEAFF.